The 10 T cell receptor beta chains below were found in one sample sequenced in a study of blood T cell repertoires in COVID-19. The assay was immunoSEQ multiplex PCR, and TCRdb's table has in-frame clones only and misses some. The sample includes hundreds of thousands of clones, 75% to 90% seen only once; the top ten take about a tenth. The sample comprised peripheral blood. The receptors come from a woman aged 70 to 79 with COVID-19, enrolled during active disease.

In this sample, this clone turned up once. The CDR3 sequence is CASSLASYNEQFF. The CDR3 DNA reads as TGTGCCAGCAGCTTAGCGAGTTACAATGAGCAGTTCTTC. V usage is TRBV11-2 and J usage is TRBJ2-1; D remains ambiguous. Germline V gene data show CDR1 as SGHAT and CDR2 as FQNNGV. There are 13 residues in the CDR3. Trimming took off 1 base at V and 4 bases at J, with 5 bases between the two ends.

J is TRBJ2-3 and V is TRBV7-2; 8 bases match TRBD2. The CDR3 loop spans 17 amino acids. In germline, CDR1 is SGHTA, CDR2 FQGNSA. V lost 7 bases to trimming and J lost 0 bases; unmatched junction nucleotides: 12. CDR3 nucleotides: TGTGCCAGCATCTCCTGGGGCGGGAGGAGTAGCACAGATACGCAGTATTTT. Translated: CASISWGGRSSTDTQYF.

This chain connects TRBV30 to TRBJ1-2, with D perhaps matching TRBD1 (5 bases). Germline assignment: CDR1 GTSNPN and CDR2 SVGIG (reference sequence). With 3 bases removed from V and 2 bases from J, the gap between germline ends came to 19 bases. This CDR3 region has 16 residues. CDR3 DNA: TGTGCCTGGAGCCGATACGCGAGACAGAAAAACTATGGCTACACCTTC. Protein product: CAWSRYARQKNYGYTF.

The V call is TRBV12-5, the J call TRBJ2-1; the match to TRBD2 covers 7 bases. This CDR3 is built from 15 residues. CDR1 and CDR2 from the germline V gene are LGHNT and FRNRAP. With V trimmed by 5 bases and J by 6 bases, 10 bases remained unmatched. The CDR3 region is CASGLTSAPSNEQFF. CDR3 DNA sequence: TGTGCTAGTGGTCTCACTAGCGCGCCCTCCAATGAGCAGTTCTTC.

J is TRBJ1-2 and V is TRBV6-5; 8 nucleotides line up with TRBD1. With 5 bases clipped from V and 4 bases from J, the junction kept 3 bases outside the gene matches. Germline V lookup: CDR1 MNHEY, CDR2 SVGAGI. The CDR3 loop spans 13 amino acids. CDR3 sequence: CASSRQGPYGYTF. Here the CDR3 DNA reads TGTGCCAGCAGTCGACAGGGGCCCTATGGCTACACCTTC.

The chain employs TRBV3-1 (or the pseudogene TRBV3-2) and TRBJ2-1; the match to TRBD2 covers 8 bases. The V and J ends lost 1 base and 10 bases, in that order; junction bases with no gene match: 15. CDR1 is LGHDT, CDR2 YNNKEL, per germline (reference sequence). The CDR3 spans 17 residues. CDR3 sequence (DNA): TGTGCCAGCAGCCAAGGCCGCAGCGGGAGCTCGATCTCCGAGCAGTTCTTC. Its protein product is CASSQGRSGSSISEQFF.

V is TRBV19 and J is TRBJ2-2; 10 nucleotides align to TRBD2. The germline V gene has CDR1 LNHDA and CDR2 SQIVND (reference sequence). The CDR3 is 16 amino acids. V lost 8 bases to trimming and J lost 4 bases; unmatched junction nucleotides: 10. CDR3 loop: CASGIKAGGPTGELFF. DNA of the CDR3: TGTGCCAGTGGAATCAAAGCGGGAGGGCCCACCGGGGAGCTGTTTTTT.

The V call is TRBV5-6, the J call TRBJ2-3, with 9 bases that match TRBD1. The CDR3 totals 17 residues. V lost 4 bases to trimming and J lost 0 bases; unmatched junction nucleotides: 9. Germline V gives CDR1 SGHDT, CDR2 YYEEEE. The CDR3 DNA is TGTGCCAGCAGCACCCCGGGACAGGGCCCTAGCACAGATACGCAGTATTTT. This codes for CASSTPGQGPSTDTQYF. Full variable domain (remainder filled in from reference TRBV5-6 and TRBJ2-3): DAGVTQSPTHLIKTRGQQVTLRCSPKSGHDTVSWYQQALGQGPQFIFQYYEEEERQRGNFPDRFSGHQFPNYSSELNVNALLLGDSALYLCASSTPGQGPSTDTQYFGPGTRLTVL.

The chain is built from TRBV12-5 and TRBJ1-5; D call uncertain. CDR1 LGHNT and CDR2 FRNRAP come from the germline V gene. This CDR3 region has 12 residues. Trimming stripped 6 bases from V and 12 bases from J, with 15 bases between. Written as DNA, the CDR3 is TGTGCTAGTGGCTCGCCAGAATCTGGCCAGCATTTT. Translation: CASGSPESGQHF. Full variable domain (rest looked up from reference TRBV12-5 and TRBJ1-5): DARVTQTPRHKVTEMGQEVTMRCQPILGHNTVFWYRQTMMQGLELLAYFRNRAPLDDSGMPKDRFSAEMPDATLATLKIQPSEPRDSAVYFCASGSPESGQHFGDGTRLSIL.

The chain couples TRBV19 to TRBJ1-2, with 8 bases that match TRBD1. The germline V gene encodes CDR1 LNHDA and CDR2 SQIVND (reference sequence). The CDR3 extends over 15 amino acids. V was clipped by 4 bases and J by 6 bases; unmatched bases: 10. The CDR3 bases are TGTGCCAGTAGTAGACGACAGGGGAGTATGGATGGCTACACCTTC. Amino acids: CASSRRQGSMDGYTF.